The next 11 T cell receptor beta chains were all read from a single sample in a study of graft-versus-host responses after intestinal transplantation. Their antigen targets remain unknown. The protocol was immunoSEQ multiplex PCR, while the TCRdb copy is restricted to in-frame clones and leaves out a portion. The sample includes about 89,000 clones, roughly 91% of them seen just once. The starting material was unstimulated CD4+ T cells sorted from spleen or lymph node cells, obtained before intestinal transplant. The receptors shown here come from a human donor who received an intestinal transplant.

V usage is TRBV29-1 and J usage is TRBJ2-7, with TRBD1 matching 7 bases. CDR1 is SQVTM and CDR2 is ANQGSEA in the germline V gene. V was pared by 6 bases and J by 0 bases, with 8 bases of the junction left unmatched. CDR3 length equals 14 residues. The CDR3 protein is CSVLDRISSYEQYF. The CDR3 coding sequence is TGCAGCGTCCTGGACAGGATCAGCTCCTACGAGCAGTACTTC.

This clone appeared a single time. The J gene is TRBJ1-6, the V gene TRBV11-2, with D perhaps TRBD1 (5 bases). This CDR3 has 15 residues. The V end lost 5 bases, the J end lost 10 bases, and 18 bases lay between the germline ends. The germline CDR1 and CDR2 sequences are SGHAT and FQNNGV. CDR3 sequence: CASSQPGGTGSPLHF. CDR3 DNA: TGTGCCAGCAGCCAACCGGGGGGAACAGGATCACCCCTCCACTTT.

The gene calls are TRBV9 and TRBJ2-3; 8 nucleotides line up with TRBD2. Germline V CDR1 and CDR2: SGDLS, YYNGEE. CDR3 length: 14 residues. J was trimmed by 3 bases and V by 4 bases; bases with no gene match: 4. The CDR3 is CASSPSGLTDTQYF. The CDR3 DNA follows: TGTGCCAGCAGCCCTAGCGGGTTGACAGATACGCAGTATTTT.

J is TRBJ2-3 and V is TRBV5-6, with a tentative D call TRBD2 (7 bases). The germline gives CDR1 SGHDT, CDR2 YYEEEE. V was clipped by 3 bases and J by 4 bases, with 15 bases between them. CDR3 size: 15 residues. The CDR3 is CASSWGGGWPDTQYF. As DNA, the CDR3 is TGTGCCAGCAGCTGGGGCGGGGGCTGGCCAGATACGCAGTATTTT.

In this sample, this clone turned up once. The chain joins TRBV9 to TRBJ2-3, with 7 bases lining up with TRBD2. This CDR3 region has 15 residues. Germline-derived CDR1 and CDR2 are SGDLS and YYNGEE. V was pared by 1 base and J by 5 bases, with 7 bases of the junction left unmatched. The CDR3 region has the DNA TGTGCCAGCAGCGTACGACTAGCCCGGGAAGATACGCAGTATTTT. This gives the protein CASSVRLAREDTQYF.

This clone was detected only a few times. The V gene is TRBV6-1, the J gene TRBJ1-1; 7 nucleotides align to TRBD1. The germline gives CDR1 MNHNS, CDR2 SASEGT. V lost 7 bases, J lost 0 bases, and 8 bases stayed unmatched. The CDR3 totals 15 residues. CDR3 loop: CASTLGTDLNTEAFF. Here the CDR3 DNA reads TGTGCCAGCACCCTCGGGACAGATCTGAACACTGAAGCTTTCTTT.

The rearrangement links TRBV6-1 to TRBJ1-2; D unclear. CDR1 is MNHNS, CDR2 SASEGT, per germline. The CDR3 has 15 residues. The V end lost 3 bases, the J end lost 3 bases, and 14 bases lay between the germline ends. The CDR3 is CASSDPGRIDYGYTF. The DNA for the CDR3 is TGTGCCAGCAGTGACCCAGGTCGGATCGACTATGGCTACACCTTC.

This CDR3 is CATSPRVGQGHSPLHF. The CDR3 DNA follows: TGTGCCACCAGCCCCCGAGTCGGGCAGGGGCATTCACCCCTCCACTTT. The V and J genes are TRBV15 and TRBJ1-6; D possibly corresponds to TRBD1 (6 bases). This CDR3 is 16 amino acids long. V was cut by 5 bases and J by 8 bases, with 19 bases left in between. Germline CDR1 and CDR2: LNHNV and YYDKDF (reference sequence).

The rearrangement uses TRBV13 and TRBJ2-5, with 9 positions matching TRBD1. The junction had 0 bases not matched to a gene; V was cut back by 4 bases and J by 3 bases. Germline V gives CDR1 PRHDT, CDR2 FYEKMQ (reference sequence). The CDR3 totals 13 residues. The CDR3 nucleotides are TGTGCCAGCAGCTGGACAGGGGAAGAGACCCAGTACTTC. This codes for CASSWTGEETQYF.

The gene calls are TRBV19 and TRBJ1-1; D call uncertain. V lost 4 bases to trimming and J lost 0 bases, with 12 bases between them. The CDR3 spans 15 residues. Germline V CDR1 and CDR2: LNHDA, SQIVND (reference sequence). CDR3 nucleotides: TGTGCCAGTAGTACGGGGAGGAGTGTGAACACTGAAGCTTTCTTT. Protein product: CASSTGRSVNTEAFF.

The chain joins TRBV29-1 to TRBJ2-7; TRBD1 might be the D (6 bases). The length of the CDR3 is 12 residues. Germline V gives CDR1 SQVTM, CDR2 ANQGSEA. Trimming took 4 bases from V and 5 from J, leaving 12 bases between them. The CDR3 DNA sequence: TGCAGCGTTGCACAGGGCCTCGACGAGCAGTACTTC. Its translation is CSVAQGLDEQYF.